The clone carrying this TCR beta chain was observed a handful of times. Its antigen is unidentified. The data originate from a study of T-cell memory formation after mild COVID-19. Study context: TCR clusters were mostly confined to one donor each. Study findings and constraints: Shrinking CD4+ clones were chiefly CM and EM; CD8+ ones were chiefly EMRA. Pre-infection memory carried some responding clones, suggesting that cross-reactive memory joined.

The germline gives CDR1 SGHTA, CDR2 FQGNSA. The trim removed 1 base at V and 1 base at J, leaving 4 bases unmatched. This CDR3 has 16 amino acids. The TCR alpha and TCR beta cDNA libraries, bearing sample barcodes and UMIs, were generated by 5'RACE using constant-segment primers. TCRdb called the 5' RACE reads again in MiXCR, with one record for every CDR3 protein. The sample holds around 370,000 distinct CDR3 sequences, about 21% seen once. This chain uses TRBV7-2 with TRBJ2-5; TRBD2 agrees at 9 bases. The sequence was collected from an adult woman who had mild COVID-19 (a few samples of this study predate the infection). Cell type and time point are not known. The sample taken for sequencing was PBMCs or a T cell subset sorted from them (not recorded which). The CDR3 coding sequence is TGTGCCAGCAGCTTAGGACTAGCGGCAATCCAAGAGACCCAGTACTTC. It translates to CASSLGLAAIQETQYF.